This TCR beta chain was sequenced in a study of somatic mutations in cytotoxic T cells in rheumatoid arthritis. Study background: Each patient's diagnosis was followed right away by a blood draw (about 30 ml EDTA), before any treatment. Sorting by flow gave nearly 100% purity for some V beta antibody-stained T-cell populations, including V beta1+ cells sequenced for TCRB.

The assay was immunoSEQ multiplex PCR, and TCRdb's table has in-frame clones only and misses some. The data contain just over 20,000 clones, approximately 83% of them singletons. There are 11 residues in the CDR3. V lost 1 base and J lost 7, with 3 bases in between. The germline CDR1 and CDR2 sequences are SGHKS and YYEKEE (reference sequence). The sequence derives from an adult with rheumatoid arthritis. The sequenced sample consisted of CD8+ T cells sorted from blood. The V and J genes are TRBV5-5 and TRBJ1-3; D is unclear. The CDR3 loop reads CASSLWNTIYF. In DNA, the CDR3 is TGTGCCAGCAGCTTGTGGAACACCATATATTTT.